The count of the clone carrying this TCR beta chain is one. Its cognate antigen is unknown. Germline V gives CDR1 MNHEY, CDR2 SVGAGI. The CDR3 length is 13 residues. The V end lost 7 bases, the J end lost 11 bases, and 20 bases lay between the germline ends. These data originate in a study of tumor-infiltrating lymphocytes in glioblastoma multiforme. Overall study findings and caveats: TCR plus mutation findings rest on a single glioblastoma patient. T cells were not sorted into functional subsets.

Multiple V-beta primers and a C-beta primer amplified TCRB from RNA. TCRB-specific cDNA synthesis used approximately 0.5 ug of total RNA. These TCRB libraries lack any described unique molecular identifiers. TCRdb reprocessed the multiplex PCR reads with MiXCR, giving one entry per CDR3 protein. Of 13,000 or so distinct CDR3 sequences listed, 64% are singletons. V gene TRBV6-5 combines with J gene TRBJ1-1; D possibly corresponds to TRBD1 (6 bases). The sequence derives from a male donor with glioblastoma. Sequenced material: brain tumor tissue. This CDR3 is CASNLPEGGGAFF. DNA for the CDR3: TGTGCCAGCAATTTGCCCGAGGGGGGAGGTGCTTTCTTT.